What follows are 2 T cell receptor beta chains derived from one specimen sequenced in a study of T cells in women clearing cervical HPV infection. Only in-frame clones appear in the TCRdb table, and some are missing; sequencing was by immunoSEQ multiplex PCR. In total, the table holds over 45,000 clones. Sequencing was done on a sample of blood buffy coat. These receptor sequences come from a woman aged 18 to 75 with a cervical HPV16 infection that either progressed to CIN3+ or cleared (not recorded which).

Concerning this clone itself: The read ends 3 residues before the CDR3 terminus; that terminus is restored from the germline J gene. This chain uses TRBV20-1 with TRBJ2-1; 11 bases fit TRBD1. The CDR3 has 15 amino acids. The germline V gene has CDR1 DFQATT and CDR2 SNEGSKA (reference sequence). With 5 bases clipped from V and 2 bases from J, the junction kept 5 bases outside the gene matches. The CDR3 is CSAEEGQGAYNEQFF. The covered CDR3 bases are TGCAGTGCTGAGGAGGGACAGGGGGCCTACAATGAG.

As regards this clone: The missing CDR3 end, 3 residues past where the read stops, is filled in from the germline J gene. The chain links TRBV18 to TRBJ1-2, with 7 bases matching TRBD1. This CDR3 spans 13 amino acids. Germline V lookup: CDR1 KGHSH, CDR2 LQKENI. The DNA read from the CDR3 is TGTGCCAGCTCAGAACAGGGGAACGCGGAC. It is translated as CASSEQGNAD. The entire CDR3 sequence reads CASSEQGNADYTF.